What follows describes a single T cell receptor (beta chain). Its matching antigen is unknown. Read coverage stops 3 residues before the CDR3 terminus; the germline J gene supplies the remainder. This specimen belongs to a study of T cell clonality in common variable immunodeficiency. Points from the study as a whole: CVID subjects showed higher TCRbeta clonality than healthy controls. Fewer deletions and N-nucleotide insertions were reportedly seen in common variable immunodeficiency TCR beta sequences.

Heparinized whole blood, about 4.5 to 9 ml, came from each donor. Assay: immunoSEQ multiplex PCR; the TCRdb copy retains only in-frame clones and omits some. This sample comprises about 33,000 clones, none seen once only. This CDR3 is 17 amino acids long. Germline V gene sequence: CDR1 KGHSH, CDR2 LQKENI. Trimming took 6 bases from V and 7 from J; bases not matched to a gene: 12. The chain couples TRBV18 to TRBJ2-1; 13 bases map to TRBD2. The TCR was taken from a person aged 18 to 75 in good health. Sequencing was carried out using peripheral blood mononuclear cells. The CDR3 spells CASSLGLAGARRNEQFF. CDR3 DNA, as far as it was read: TGTGCCAGCTCTCTCGGACTAGCGGGAGCTCGAAGAAATGAG.